The sequence of this T cell receptor (beta chain) was determined in a study of blood T cell repertoires in COVID-19. In the study overall: Acute and convalescent COVID-19 specimens originated in the United States, Italy and Spain.

The germline V gene encodes CDR1 SGDLS and CDR2 YYNGEE. V shed 0 bases and J 6 bases; nucleotides not matched to a gene: 5. This CDR3 region has 16 residues. Assay used: immunoSEQ multiplex PCR; TCRdb lists only in-frame clones, some missing. The profile shows about 280,000 clones, roughly nine tenths of them singletons. This receptor was taken from a woman between 40 and 55 years old who had recovered from COVID-19. This chain joins TRBV9 and TRBJ2-7, with 14 bases fitting TRBD2. Material: PBMCs or T cells enriched from blood (not recorded which). CDR3 in DNA: TGTGCCAGCAGCGTAGGACTAGCGGGAGGGCTGTCCGAGCAGTACTTC. This gives the protein CASSVGLAGGLSEQYF. Full variable domain (remainder filled in from reference TRBV9 and TRBJ2-7): DSGVTQTPKHLITATGQRVTLRCSPRSGDLSVYWYQQSLDQGLQFLIQYYNGEERAKGNILERFSAQQFPDLHSELNLSSLELGDSALYFCASSVGLAGGLSEQYFGPGTRLTVT.